The 12 T cell receptor beta chains below were found in one sample sequenced in a study of blood T cell repertoires in COVID-19. Sequenced by immunoSEQ multiplex PCR; TCRdb stores in-frame clones only, minus some. The sample holds approximately 230,000 clones, approximately 90% seen once. Sequenced: PBMCs or T cells enriched from blood (not recorded which). These receptors were collected from a man between 18 and 35 years old who had recovered from COVID-19.

The gene calls are TRBV11-3 and TRBJ1-4, with 10 bases fitting TRBD1. V shed 5 bases, J shed 5 bases, and the junction held 5 bases outside the gene matches. This CDR3 contains 15 residues. The germline CDR1 and CDR2 sequences are SGHNT and YENEEA. CDR3 protein: CASSLPGQGNEKLFF. CDR3 bases: TGTGCCAGCAGCCTCCCGGGACAGGGGAATGAAAAACTGTTTTTT. Filled out from reference TRBV11-3 and TRBJ1-4, the complete variable domain reads EAGVVQSPRYKIIEKKQPVAFWCNPISGHNTLYWYLQNLGQGPELLIRYENEEAVDDSQLPKDRFSAERLKGVDSTLKIQPAELGDSAVYLCASSLPGQGNEKLFFGSGTQLSVL.

The V and J genes are TRBV13 and TRBJ1-3; D perhaps matches TRBD1 (5 bases). Trimming shortened V by 11 bases and J by 4 bases, and 12 bases separated the two germline ends. The germline CDR1 and CDR2 sequences are PRHDT and FYEKMQ (reference sequence). The CDR3 covers 12 residues. CDR3 region: CASYGGGNTIYF. CDR3 sequence (DNA): TGTGCCTCCTACGGGGGGGGAAACACCATATATTTT.

This clone has more than one count but fewer than ten. The chain is built from TRBV12-3 or TRBV12-4 and TRBJ1-1, with a possible D match to TRBD1 (6 bases). The CDR3 sequence is 13 residues long. The ends were cut back, 6 bases at V and 1 base at J, with 9 bases in the middle. The CDR3 DNA reads as TGTGCCAGCAGAGTACAGGGGAACACTGAAGCTTTCTTT. It yields the protein CASRVQGNTEAFF.

This clone appeared a few times. The chain employs TRBV25-1 and TRBJ2-7; the match to TRBD1 covers 9 bases. Germline V gives CDR1 MGHDK, CDR2 SYGVNS. The V gene end was trimmed by 5 bases and the J gene end by 5 bases; junction bases not matched to a gene: 4. This CDR3 has 13 amino acids. The CDR3 nucleotides read TGTGCCAGCAGTCGACAGGGGGTCGACGAGCAGTACTTC. Protein: CASSRQGVDEQYF.

This chain connects TRBV5-1 to TRBJ1-5; 7 bases fit TRBD1. V lost 2 bases to trimming and J lost 5 bases; unmatched junction nucleotides: 7. The germline V gene has CDR1 SGHRS and CDR2 YFSETQ. The CDR3 runs to 15 residues. This chain's CDR3 is CASSFSTGPDQPQHF. The CDR3 coding sequence is TGCGCCAGCAGCTTCTCGACAGGGCCCGATCAGCCCCAGCATTTT.

V usage is TRBV2 and J usage is TRBJ2-7; 8 bases are a match to TRBD1. V lost 4 bases and J lost 4; bases outside the gene matches: 6. The CDR3 is made up of 14 amino acids. Per the germline V gene, CDR1 is SNHLY and CDR2 is FYNNEI. The chain's CDR3 is CASSGDRGPYEQYF. DNA for the CDR3: TGTGCCAGCAGTGGTGACAGGGGCCCTTACGAGCAGTACTTC.

This chain joins TRBV4-1 and TRBJ1-5, with D tentatively TRBD1 (5 bases). Germline V gene data show CDR1 as MGHRA and CDR2 as YSYEKL. The CDR3 spans 18 residues. The germline V and J ends were trimmed by 5 bases and 4 bases, with 24 bases remaining between them. The CDR3: CASSSCTGGIRPNQPQHF. The CDR3 DNA follows: TGCGCCAGCAGCTCCTGTACTGGGGGGATACGCCCAAATCAGCCCCAGCATTTT.

This clone turned up a few times. The genes are TRBV30 and TRBJ1-1; no firm D call. Germline values: CDR1 GTSNPN, CDR2 SVGIG (reference sequence). CDR3 size: 16 residues. The V gene lost 2 bases and the J gene lost 0 bases, with 16 bases spanning the gap. Written as DNA, the CDR3 is TGTGCCTGGAGTATTGGGCAGGCGGGAATGAACACTGAAGCTTTCTTT. It encodes CAWSIGQAGMNTEAFF.

The chain couples TRBV27 to TRBJ1-1; 8 nucleotides agree with TRBD1. CDR3 length equals 18 residues. CDR1 is MNHEY and CDR2 is SMNVEV in the germline V gene (reference sequence). Trimming cost V 4 bases and J 3 bases; bases outside gene matches: 16. This CDR3 reads CASSSDGGAGGIYTEAFF. The CDR3 DNA reads TGTGCCAGCAGTTCAGACGGGGGTGCAGGGGGCATATACACTGAAGCTTTCTTT.

This chain connects TRBV5-1 to TRBJ1-1, with D perhaps TRBD1 (5 bases). The germline gives CDR1 SGHRS, CDR2 YFSETQ. V shed 7 bases and J shed 5 bases, with 12 bases lying between them. The CDR3 covers 12 residues. CDR3 region: CASRKTETEAFF. CDR3 nucleotide sequence: TGCGCCAGCCGCAAGACAGAAACTGAAGCTTTCTTT.

This chain connects TRBV3-1 (or the pseudogene TRBV3-2) to TRBJ1-3; the match to TRBD1 covers 7 bases. Germline V lookup: CDR1 LGHDT, CDR2 YNNKEL (reference sequence). There are 16 residues in the CDR3. Losses at the gene ends were 4 bases for V and 4 bases for J; bases not matched to a gene: 10. The CDR3 DNA is TGTGCCAGCAGCCTTGACAGGGCAGGGGGAGGAAACACCATATATTTT. Its protein product is CASSLDRAGGGNTIYF.

This chain joins TRBV4-1 and TRBJ1-1; D unresolved. Germline V gene lookup returns CDR1 MGHRA and CDR2 YSYEKL. V was trimmed by 5 bases and J by 8 bases, leaving 15 bases between them. This CDR3 has 13 residues. CDR3 DNA: TGCGCCAGCAGCAGGTCACAGACGATCGAAGCTTTCTTT. Translated: CASSRSQTIEAFF.